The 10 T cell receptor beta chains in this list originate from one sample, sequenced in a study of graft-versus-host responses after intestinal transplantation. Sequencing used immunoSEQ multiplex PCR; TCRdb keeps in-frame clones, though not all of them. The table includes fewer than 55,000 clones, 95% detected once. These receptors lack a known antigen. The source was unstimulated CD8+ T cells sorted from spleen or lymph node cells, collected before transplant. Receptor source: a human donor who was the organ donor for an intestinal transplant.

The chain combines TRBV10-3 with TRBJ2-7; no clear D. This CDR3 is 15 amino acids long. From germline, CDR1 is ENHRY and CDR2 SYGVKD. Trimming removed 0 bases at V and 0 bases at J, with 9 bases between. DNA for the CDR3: TGTGCCATCAGTGAGTCAAAACAGAGCTCCTACGAGCAGTACTTC. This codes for CAISESKQSSYEQYF.

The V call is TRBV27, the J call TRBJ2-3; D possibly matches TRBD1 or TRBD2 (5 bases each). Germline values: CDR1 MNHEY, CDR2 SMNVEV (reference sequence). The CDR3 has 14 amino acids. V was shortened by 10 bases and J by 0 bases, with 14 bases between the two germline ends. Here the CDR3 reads CATFGATSTDTQYF. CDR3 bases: TGTGCCACCTTCGGGGCTACTAGCACAGATACGCAGTATTTT.

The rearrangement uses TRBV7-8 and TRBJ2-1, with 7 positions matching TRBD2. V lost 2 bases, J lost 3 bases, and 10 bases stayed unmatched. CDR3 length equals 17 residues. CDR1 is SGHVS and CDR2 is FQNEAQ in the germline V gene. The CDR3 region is CASSLRVTSDYYNEQFF. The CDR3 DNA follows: TGTGCCAGCAGCTTAAGAGTCACTAGCGATTACTACAATGAGCAGTTCTTC.

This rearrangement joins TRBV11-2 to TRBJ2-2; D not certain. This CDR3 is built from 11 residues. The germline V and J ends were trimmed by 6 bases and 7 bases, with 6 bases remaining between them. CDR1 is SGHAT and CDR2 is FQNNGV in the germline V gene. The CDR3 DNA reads TGTGCCAGCAGTTACGGCGGGGAGCTGTTTTTT. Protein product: CASSYGGELFF. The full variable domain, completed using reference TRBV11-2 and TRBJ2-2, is EAGVAQSPRYKIIEKRQSVAFWCNPISGHATLYWYQQILGQGPKLLIQFQNNGVVDDSQLPKDRFSAERLKGVDSTLKIQPAKLEDSAVYLCASSYGGELFFGEGSRLTVL.

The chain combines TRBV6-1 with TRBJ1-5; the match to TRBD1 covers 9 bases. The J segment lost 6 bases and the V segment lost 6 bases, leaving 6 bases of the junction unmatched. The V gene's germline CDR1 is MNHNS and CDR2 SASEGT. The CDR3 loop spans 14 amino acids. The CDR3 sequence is CASRGQGGRQPQHF. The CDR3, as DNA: TGTGCCAGCAGGGGACAGGGAGGTCGTCAGCCCCAGCATTTT.

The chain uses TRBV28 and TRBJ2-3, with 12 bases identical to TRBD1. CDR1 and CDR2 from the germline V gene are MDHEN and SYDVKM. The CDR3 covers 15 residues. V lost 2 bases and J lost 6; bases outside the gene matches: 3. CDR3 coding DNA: TGTGCCAGCAGTTTAGGGACAGGGGGCGCGGATACGCAGTATTTT. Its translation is CASSLGTGGADTQYF.

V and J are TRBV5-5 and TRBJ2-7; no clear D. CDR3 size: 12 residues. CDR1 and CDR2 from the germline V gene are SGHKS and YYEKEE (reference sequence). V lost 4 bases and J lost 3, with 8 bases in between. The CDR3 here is CASSVWGYEQYF. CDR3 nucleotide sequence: TGTGCCAGCAGCGTATGGGGCTACGAGCAGTACTTC.

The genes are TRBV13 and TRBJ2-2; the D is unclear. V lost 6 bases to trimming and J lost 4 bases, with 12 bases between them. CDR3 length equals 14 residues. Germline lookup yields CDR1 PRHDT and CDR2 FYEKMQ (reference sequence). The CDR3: CASRHTTGTGELFF. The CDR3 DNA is TGTGCCAGCAGACATACTACGGGCACCGGGGAGCTGTTTTTT.

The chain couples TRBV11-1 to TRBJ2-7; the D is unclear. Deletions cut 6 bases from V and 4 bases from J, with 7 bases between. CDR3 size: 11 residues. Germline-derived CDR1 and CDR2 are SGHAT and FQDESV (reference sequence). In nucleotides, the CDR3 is TGTGCCAGCAGTCCTGGTTACGAGCAGTACTTC. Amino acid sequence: CASSPGYEQYF.

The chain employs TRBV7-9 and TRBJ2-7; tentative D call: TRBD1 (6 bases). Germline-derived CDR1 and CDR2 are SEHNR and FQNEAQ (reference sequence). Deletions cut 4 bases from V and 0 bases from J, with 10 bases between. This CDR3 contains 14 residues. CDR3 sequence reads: CASSSDRSSYEQYF. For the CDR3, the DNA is TGTGCCAGCAGCTCCGACAGGAGCTCCTACGAGCAGTACTTC.